These 5 T cell receptor beta chains share one sample of origin, sequenced in a study of T-cell reconstitution after alpha-beta-depleted transplantation in children. Molecular barcoding with unique molecular identifiers was used for the TCRbeta library. Each CDR3 protein is one row after TCRdb ran MiXCR on the PCR reads. The repertoire holds 120,000 or so distinct CDR3 sequences, 23% seen once, with more than 9% in the top ten. Source: PBMCs, mostly from graft donor cells, taken 180 days after TCRalphabeta/CD19-depleted stem cell transplant. Receptors originate from a male patient between 2 and 10 years old who had a stem cell transplant for chronic granulomatous disease, so the T cells may come from the graft donor.

The table lists this clonotype with many counts. The chain employs TRBV7-2 and TRBJ2-1; TRBD2 agrees at 10 bases. V shed 2 bases and J 6 bases; nucleotides not matched to a gene: 4. The CDR3 consists of 15 residues. Germline CDR1 reads SGHTA; CDR2 reads FQGNSA. CDR3 protein: CASSLTAGGLNEQFF. The CDR3 bases are TGTGCCAGCAGCTTAACAGCGGGGGGGCTCAATGAGCAGTTCTTC.

This clonotype was seen once. The chain has TRBV7-2 and TRBJ2-7; 13 nucleotides match TRBD2. The germline V gene has CDR1 SGHTA and CDR2 FQGNSA. Trimming removed 2 bases from V and 3 bases from J; junction bases left unmatched: 10. There are 18 residues in the CDR3. Written as DNA, the CDR3 is TGTGCCAGCAGCTTACCACTAGCGGGAGGGCCCCAATACTACGAGCAGTACTTC. Amino acid sequence: CASSLPLAGGPQYYEQYF.

In this sample, this clonotype turned up a few times. This sequence joins TRBV20-1 and TRBJ2-1, with D tentatively TRBD2 (6 bases). The CDR3 spans 14 residues. In germline, CDR1 is DFQATT, CDR2 SNEGSKA (reference sequence). V lost 4 bases, J lost 3 bases, and 13 bases lay in between. CDR3 DNA sequence: TGCAGTGCTAACCGGGAGAGGGTCTACAATGAGCAGTTCTTC. Translated: CSANRERVYNEQFF.

The CDR3: CASSFSGTGFSYNEQFF. The CDR3 DNA reads TGCGCCAGCAGCTTCTCCGGGACAGGTTTCTCCTACAATGAGCAGTTCTTC. The chain couples TRBV5-1 to TRBJ2-1, with 8 bases aligning to TRBD1. The V gene end was trimmed by 2 bases and the J gene end by 0 bases; junction bases not matched to a gene: 7. The CDR3 runs 17 residues. Germline CDR1 reads SGHRS; CDR2 reads YFSETQ.

This clonotype was observed many times. The chain links TRBV5-1 to TRBJ2-1, with unresolved D. The CDR3 length is 12 residues. Germline CDR1 is SGHRS and CDR2 is YFSETQ. The ends were cut back, 1 base at V and 1 base at J, with 0 bases in the middle. The CDR3 nucleotides read TGCGCCAGCAGCTTGTCCTACAATGAGCAGTTCTTC. Translating it yields CASSLSYNEQFF.